This T cell receptor beta chain derives from a study of shared clonotypes between healthy human individuals. Repertoires were generated with immunoSEQ multiplex PCR, while TCRdb's copy carries only in-frame clones and drops some. Here the sample spans about 1.1 million clones, more than 75% being singletons. The germline V gene encodes CDR1 LNHDA and CDR2 SQIVND (reference sequence). Trimming stripped 2 bases from V and 4 bases from J, with 9 bases between. The CDR3 is 14 amino acids. This chain links TRBV19 with TRBJ1-5; D remains unclear. The sequence was collected from a man in his late teens or twenties in good health. Some clones in this sample may be carry-over from other donors' samples. The sequenced sample consisted of memory CD4+ T cells from PBMCs. Subset defined: CD45RA-negative fraction. CDR3: CASSILEINQPQHF. The DNA of the CDR3 is TGTGCCAGTAGTATACTTGAGATTAATCAGCCCCAGCATTTT. Variable domain in full (rest from reference TRBV19 and TRBJ1-5): DGGITQSPKYLFRKEGQNVTLSCEQNLNHDAMYWYRQDPGQGLRLIYYSQIVNDFQKGDIAEGYSVSREKKESFPLTVTSAQKNPTAFYLCASSILEINQPQHFGDGTRLSIL.